This TCR beta chain comes out of a study of T cell repertoires in cytomegalovirus infection. The overall study: Indications came from public TCR beta signatures; they pointed to CMV infection and to a matching HLA type.

Study findings and constraints: Cumulative frequency (of public TCR beta family members) identified carriers of CMV plus the relevant HLA. Within the response measured ex vivo, HLA-C-restricted CMV-specific TCR beta clonotypes were dominant.

This clonotype has at least ten counts. Its cognate antigen is unknown. This CDR3 contains 15 residues. V lost 6 bases, J lost 0 bases, and 5 bases stayed unmatched. From the reads, TCRdb called clonotypes with MiXCR, one entry per CDR3 protein. Among about 260,000 distinct CDR3 sequences listed, approximately 8.3% were seen once. The sequenced sample was PBMCs. The clonotype originates from a human donor in good health (CMV status not recorded). Some clones in this sample may be carry-over from other donors' samples. The J gene is TRBJ1-3, the V gene TRBV12-3 or TRBV12-4; 7 bases are a match to TRBD1. The CDR3 nucleotides are TGTGCCAGCAGCCCAGGGGGAGGCTCTGGAAACACCATATATTTT. It is translated as CASSPGGGSGNTIYF.